This TCR beta chain comes out of a study of OX40 agonist ivuxolimab in advanced cancers. Across the whole study: Patients were dosed with the agonistic anti-OX40 (CD134) antibody ivuxolimab. Melanoma, hepatocellular carcinoma, head and neck or renal cell cancer occurred in dose-escalation patients.

The trim removed 2 bases at V and 0 bases at J, leaving 5 bases unmatched. CDR1 and CDR2 from the germline V gene are LNHDA and SQIVND (reference sequence). The CDR3 extends over 16 amino acids. Data came from immunoSEQ multiplex PCR; TCRdb stores just in-frame clones and leaves some out. The sample comprises approximately 17,000 clones, 75% to 95% of which are singletons, and over 25% rests with the top ten. This specimen was CD4+ or CD8+ T cells sorted from blood, taken in a trial of the OX40 agonist ivuxolimab. This chain connects TRBV19 to TRBJ1-1; 8 bases are a match to TRBD1. The receptor's source is an adult with an advanced solid tumor such as melanoma, head and neck, liver or kidney cancer. The CDR3 spells CASSINPDRVNTEAFF. The CDR3, as DNA: TGTGCCAGTAGTATAAACCCGGACAGGGTGAACACTGAAGCTTTCTTT.